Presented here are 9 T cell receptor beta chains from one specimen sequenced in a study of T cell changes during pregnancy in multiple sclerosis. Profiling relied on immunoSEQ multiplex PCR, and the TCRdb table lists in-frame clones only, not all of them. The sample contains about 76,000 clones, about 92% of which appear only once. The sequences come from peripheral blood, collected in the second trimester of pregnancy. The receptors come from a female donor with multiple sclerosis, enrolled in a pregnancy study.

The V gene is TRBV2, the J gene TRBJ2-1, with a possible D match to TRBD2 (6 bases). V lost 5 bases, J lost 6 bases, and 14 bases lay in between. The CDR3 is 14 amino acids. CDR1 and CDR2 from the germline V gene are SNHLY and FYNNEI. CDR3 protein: CASSNRYSGNEQFF. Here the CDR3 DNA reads TGTGCCAGCAGTAATAGGTATAGCGGCAATGAGCAGTTCTTC.

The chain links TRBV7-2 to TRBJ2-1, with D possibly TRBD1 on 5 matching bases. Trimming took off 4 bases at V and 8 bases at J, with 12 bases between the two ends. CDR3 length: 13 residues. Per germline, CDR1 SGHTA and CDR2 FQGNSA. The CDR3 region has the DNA TGTGCCAGCAGCTCTGCAGGACACCATGAGCAGTTCTTC. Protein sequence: CASSSAGHHEQFF.

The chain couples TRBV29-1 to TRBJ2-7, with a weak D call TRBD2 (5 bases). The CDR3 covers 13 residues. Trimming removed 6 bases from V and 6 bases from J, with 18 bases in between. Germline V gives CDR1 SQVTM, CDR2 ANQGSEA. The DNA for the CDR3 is TGCAGCGTGGGGTTCGGAGGTCAAAGCGAGCAGTACTTC. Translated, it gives CSVGFGGQSEQYF.

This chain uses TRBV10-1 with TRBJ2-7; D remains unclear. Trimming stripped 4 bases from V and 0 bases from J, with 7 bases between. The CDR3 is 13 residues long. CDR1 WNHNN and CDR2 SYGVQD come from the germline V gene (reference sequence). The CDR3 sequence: CASSVADSYEQYF. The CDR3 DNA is TGCGCCAGCAGTGTAGCCGACTCCTACGAGCAGTACTTC.

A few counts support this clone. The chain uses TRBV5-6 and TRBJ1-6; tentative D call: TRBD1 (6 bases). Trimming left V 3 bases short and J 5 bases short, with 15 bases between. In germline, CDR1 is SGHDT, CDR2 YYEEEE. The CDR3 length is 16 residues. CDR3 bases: TGTGCCAGCAGCTCAGGGGCAGCCTGGAATAATTCACCCCTCCACTTT. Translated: CASSSGAAWNNSPLHF.

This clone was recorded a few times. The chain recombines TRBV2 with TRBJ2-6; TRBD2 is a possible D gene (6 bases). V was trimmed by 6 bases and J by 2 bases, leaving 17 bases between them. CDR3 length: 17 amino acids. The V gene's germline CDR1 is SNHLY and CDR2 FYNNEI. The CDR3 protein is CASRGGFGGTGANVLTF. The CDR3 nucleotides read TGTGCCAGCAGAGGAGGGTTCGGTGGGACTGGGGCCAACGTCCTGACTTTC.

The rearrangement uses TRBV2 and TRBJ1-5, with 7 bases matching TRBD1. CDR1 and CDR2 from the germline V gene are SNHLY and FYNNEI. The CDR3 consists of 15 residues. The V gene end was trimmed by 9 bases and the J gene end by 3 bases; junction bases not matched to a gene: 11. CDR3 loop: CASSREDRVNQPQHF. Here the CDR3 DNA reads TGTGCCAGTTCGAGGGAAGACAGGGTCAATCAGCCCCAGCATTTT.

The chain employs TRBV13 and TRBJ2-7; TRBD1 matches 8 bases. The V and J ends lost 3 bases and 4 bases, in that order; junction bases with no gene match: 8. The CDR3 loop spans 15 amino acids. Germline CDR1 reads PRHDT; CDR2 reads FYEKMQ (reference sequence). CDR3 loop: CASSFLQGDRYEQYF. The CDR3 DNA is TGTGCCAGCAGCTTTCTCCAGGGGGACAGGTACGAGCAGTACTTC.

CDR3 nucleotide sequence: TGCGCCAGCAGTCCCTGGCGGGGTGTCTACAATGAGCAGTTCTTC. Its translation: CASSPWRGVYNEQFF. The chain carries TRBV10-1 and TRBJ2-1; a weak D match, TRBD2 (6 bases). Trimming shortened V by 5 bases and J by 3 bases, and 14 bases separated the two germline ends. Germline V gene sequence: CDR1 WNHNN, CDR2 SYGVQD (reference sequence). The CDR3 covers 15 residues.